This TCR beta chain emerged from a study of blood T cell repertoires in COVID-19 (dated by TCRdb to about 2020). A note on the overall study: Recovered participants in ImmuneRACE Cohort 3 were defined by two consecutive negative NP/OP PCR tests, clearance by a healthcare professional, or resolution of symptoms. The collaborator samples originated in the United States, Italy and Spain and spanned the acute and convalescent phases of COVID-19. Subjects who had been exposed to COVID-19, were actively infected with it, or had recovered from it provided the deeply sampled blood TCRbeta repertoires that made up the dataset. Where available, HLA class I and class II types were taken from metadata supplied by the sample provider and were not determined by assay-based typing. Sample metadata almost always included a de-identified subject ID, COVID-19 status, age in years and sex. A freely available public database, intended as a resource for researchers studying the immune response to SARS-CoV-2, is where the repertoires were released. The samples were drawn from the first 160 participants of the ongoing ImmuneRACE study and from 950 to 1,500 subjects provided by 6 global collaborators. The prospective study material was composed of cDNA or gDNA derived from T cells, B-cell-depleted T cells, or PBMCs. The research as a whole found: How much clinical and demographic metadata was included differed by source and by participant, and the metadata was provided uncurated.

V gives up 0 bases and J gives up 5 bases, and the segment between their germline ends measures 7 bases. CDR1 and CDR2, per the germline V gene (reference sequence), are WNHNN and SYGVQD. CDR3 length: 14 amino acids, cysteine to phenylalanine. Only the CDR3 portion is preserved as DNA: 42 bases, with reading frame beginning at the first base. In the prospective study, participants were roughly 18 to 89 years old, resided in about two dozen geographic areas of the United States, and were enrolled through a virtual design. Cohort assignment in the prospective study relied on participant-reported clinical history from a screening survey and a study questionnaire. Mobile phlebotomists in the prospective study collected whole blood, serum and a nasopharyngeal or oropharyngeal swab from every participant. Additional blood draws and questionnaires over a roughly two-month period could optionally be provided by prospective study participants. Before DNA extraction, blood samples from the prospective study were shipped at room temperature or frozen.

With regard to this clone: The clone's antigen remains unknown. Nothing much larger sits one base from this clone, and base qualities are not available.

TCRbeta CDR3 regions were amplified from genomic DNA using the immunoSEQ Assay, a bias-controlled multiplex PCR. Concerning the study's data processing: The number of nucleated cells in each sample was estimated by amplification of reference gene primers within the assay. Sequence reads were collapsed and filtered to measure the absolute abundance of every unique TCRbeta CDR3 rearrangement. For each sample, productive Simpson clonality was calculated by taking the square root of Simpson's diversity index across productive rearrangements. In its TCRdb copy, this immuneACCESS table keeps in-frame sequences only and misses some clones. Where compared with another copy, unresolved V genes explain less than half of these, and the others have no known cause. Clone size and V and J calls were adopted from that table, with D and trimming inferred from the DNA. In all, the sample holds 210,000 or so clones, and roughly 90% of those were seen once. The ten largest clones represent approximately 3% of the sample.

The chain is encoded by TRBV10-1 joined to TRBJ2-2; TRBD2 might be the D gene, on 6 matching bases. The sequenced material came from PBMCs or T cells enriched from blood (not recorded which). This receptor was identified in a woman in her fifties or sixties in a cohort exposed to, infected with or recovered from COVID-19 (not recorded which). The DNA is as follows: TGCGCCAGCAGTGAGTCAGGAGGGACCGGGGAGCTGTTTTTT. Protein translation: CASSESGGTGELFF.